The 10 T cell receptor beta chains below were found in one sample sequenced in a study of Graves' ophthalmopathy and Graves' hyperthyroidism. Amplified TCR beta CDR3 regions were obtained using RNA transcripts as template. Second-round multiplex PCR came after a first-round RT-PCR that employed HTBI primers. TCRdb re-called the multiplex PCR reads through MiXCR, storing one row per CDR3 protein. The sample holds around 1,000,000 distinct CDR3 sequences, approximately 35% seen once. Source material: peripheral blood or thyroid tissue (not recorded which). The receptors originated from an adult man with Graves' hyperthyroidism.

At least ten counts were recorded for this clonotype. CDR3 nucleotides: TGTGCCAGCAGCTCCCCGGAAGGTCAGCCCCAGCATTTT. Protein sequence: CASSSPEGQPQHF. The rearrangement links TRBV7-9 to TRBJ1-5; D remains ambiguous. Trimming stripped 4 bases from V and 6 bases from J, with 10 bases between. This CDR3 contains 13 residues. The germline CDR1 and CDR2 sequences are SEHNR and FQNEAQ (reference sequence).

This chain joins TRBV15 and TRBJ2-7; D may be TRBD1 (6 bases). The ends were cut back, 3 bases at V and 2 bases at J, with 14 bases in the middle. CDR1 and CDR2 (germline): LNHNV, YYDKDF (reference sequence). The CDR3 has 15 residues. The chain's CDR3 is CATSSFVSGAYEQYF. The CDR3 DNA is TGTGCCACCAGCAGCTTTGTCTCAGGGGCCTACGAGCAGTACTTC.

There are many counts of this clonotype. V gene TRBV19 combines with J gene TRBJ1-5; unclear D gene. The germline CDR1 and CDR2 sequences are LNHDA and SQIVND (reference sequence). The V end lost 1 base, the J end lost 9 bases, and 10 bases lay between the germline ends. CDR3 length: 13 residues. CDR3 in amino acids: CASSIGELWPQHF. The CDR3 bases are TGTGCCAGTAGTATAGGGGAGCTCTGGCCCCAGCATTTT.

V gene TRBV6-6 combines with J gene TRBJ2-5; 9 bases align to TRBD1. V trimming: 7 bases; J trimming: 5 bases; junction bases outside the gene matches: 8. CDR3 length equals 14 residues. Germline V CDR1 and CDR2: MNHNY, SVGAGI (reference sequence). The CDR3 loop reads CASMPGQGWETQYF. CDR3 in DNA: TGTGCCAGCATGCCGGGACAGGGTTGGGAGACCCAGTACTTC.

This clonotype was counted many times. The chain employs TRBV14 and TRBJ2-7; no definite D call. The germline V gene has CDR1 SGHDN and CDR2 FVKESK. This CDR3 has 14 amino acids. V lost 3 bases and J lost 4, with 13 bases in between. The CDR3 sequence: CASSHPLAAYEQYF. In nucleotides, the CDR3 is TGTGCCAGCAGCCATCCCCTTGCGGCGTACGAGCAGTACTTC. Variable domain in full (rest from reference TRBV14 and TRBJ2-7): EAGVTQFPSHSVIEKGQTVTLRCDPISGHDNLYWYRRVMGKEIKFLLHFVKESKQDESGMPNNRFLAERTGGTYSTLKVQPAELEDSGVYFCASSHPLAAYEQYFGPGTRLTVT.

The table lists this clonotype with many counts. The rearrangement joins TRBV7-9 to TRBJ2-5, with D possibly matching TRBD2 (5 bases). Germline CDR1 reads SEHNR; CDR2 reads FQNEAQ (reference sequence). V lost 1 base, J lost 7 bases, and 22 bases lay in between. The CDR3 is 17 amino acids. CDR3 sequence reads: CASSLEAPMGDFATQYF. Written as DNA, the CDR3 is TGTGCCAGCAGCTTAGAGGCCCCCATGGGAGATTTTGCGACCCAGTACTTC.

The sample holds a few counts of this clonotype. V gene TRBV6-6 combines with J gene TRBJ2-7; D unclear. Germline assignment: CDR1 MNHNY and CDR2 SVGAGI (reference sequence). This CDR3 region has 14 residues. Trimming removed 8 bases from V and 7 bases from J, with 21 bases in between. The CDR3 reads CASRQGPLLWEQYF. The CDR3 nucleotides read TGTGCCAGCCGACAAGGTCCCCTCTTGTGGGAGCAGTACTTC.

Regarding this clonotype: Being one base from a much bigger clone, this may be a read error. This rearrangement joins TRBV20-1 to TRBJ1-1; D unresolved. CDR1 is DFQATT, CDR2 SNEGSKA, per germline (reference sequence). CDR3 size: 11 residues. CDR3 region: CSAGDLREAFF. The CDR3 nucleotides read TGCAGTGCTGGAGATCTGCGTGAAGCTTTCTTT.

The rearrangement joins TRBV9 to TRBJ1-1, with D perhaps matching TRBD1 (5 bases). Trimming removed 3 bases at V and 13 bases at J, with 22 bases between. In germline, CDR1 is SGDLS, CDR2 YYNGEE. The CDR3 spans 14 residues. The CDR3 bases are TGTGCCAGCAGCGGGGGGGTACAGGATGATATTCTTTTCTTT. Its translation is CASSGGVQDDILFF.

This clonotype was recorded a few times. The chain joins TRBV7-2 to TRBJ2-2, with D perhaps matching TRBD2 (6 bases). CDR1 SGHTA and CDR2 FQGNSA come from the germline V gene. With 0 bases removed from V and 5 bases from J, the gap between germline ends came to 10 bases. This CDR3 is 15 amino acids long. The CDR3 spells CASSLATSGTGELFF. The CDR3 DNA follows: TGTGCCAGCAGCTTAGCTACCAGCGGGACCGGGGAGCTGTTTTTT.